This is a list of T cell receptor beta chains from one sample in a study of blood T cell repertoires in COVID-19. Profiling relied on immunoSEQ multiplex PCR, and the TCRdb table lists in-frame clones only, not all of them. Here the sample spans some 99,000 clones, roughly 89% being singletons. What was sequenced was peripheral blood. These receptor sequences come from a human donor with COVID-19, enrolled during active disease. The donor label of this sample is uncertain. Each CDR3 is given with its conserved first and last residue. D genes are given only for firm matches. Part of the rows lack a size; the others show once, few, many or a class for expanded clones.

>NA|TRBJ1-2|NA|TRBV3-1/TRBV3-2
TGTGCCAGCAGCCAAGAATCTGATGGCTACACCTTC
CASSQESDGYTF
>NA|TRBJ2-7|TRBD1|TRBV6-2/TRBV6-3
TGTGCCAGCAGCCCAGGGGGCGCGATGAACGAGCAGTACTTC
CASSPGGAMNEQYF
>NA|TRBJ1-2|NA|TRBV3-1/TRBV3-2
TGTGCCAGCAGCCAAGAAATAACCCTGACTCGTGCTGGCTACACCTTC
CASSQEITLTRAGYTF
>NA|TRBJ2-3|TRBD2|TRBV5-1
TGCGCCAGCAGCTTGGTACTAGCGGGGACAGATACGCAGTATTTT
CASSLVLAGTDTQYF
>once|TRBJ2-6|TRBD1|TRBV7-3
TGTGCCAGCAGCTTAATGGGGACAGGTGACTCCCTATCTGGGGCCAACGTCCTGACTTTC
CASSLMGTGDSLSGANVLTF
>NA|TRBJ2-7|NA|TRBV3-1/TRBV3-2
TGTGCCAGCAGCCAAGATCTCGCCAGAAACTACGAGCAGTACTTC
CASSQDLARNYEQYF
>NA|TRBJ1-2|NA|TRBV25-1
TGTGCCAGCAGTGAATATACCCCAGGCAACTATGGCTACACCTTC
CASSEYTPGNYGYTF
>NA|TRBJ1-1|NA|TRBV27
TGTGCCAGCACCCGCGGAGGATTGAACACTGAAGCTTTCTTT
CASTRGGLNTEAFF
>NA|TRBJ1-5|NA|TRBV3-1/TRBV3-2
TGTGCCAGCAGCCCGAGGGCGGGGGCTGGTCAGCCCCAGCATTTT
CASSPRAGAGQPQHF
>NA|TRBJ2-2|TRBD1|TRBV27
TGTGCCAGCAGTTCCGGGACAGGGAACGGGGAGCTGTTTTTT
CASSSGTGNGELFF
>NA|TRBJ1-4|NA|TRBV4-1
TGCGCCAGCAGCCAAGACGGGGGGCGCAGGACTAATGAAAAACTGTTTTTT
CASSQDGGRRTNEKLFF
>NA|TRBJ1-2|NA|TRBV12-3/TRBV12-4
TGTGCCAGCAGTAACGGCAGGGCCTATGGCTACACCTTC
CASSNGRAYGYTF
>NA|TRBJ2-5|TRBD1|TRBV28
TGTGCCAGCAGTATTACAGGGGAGGAGACCCAGTACTTC
CASSITGEETQYF
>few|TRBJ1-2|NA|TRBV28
TGTGCCAGCGGGGGGGATGGCTACACCTTC
CASGGDGYTF
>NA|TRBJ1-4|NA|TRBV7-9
TGTGCCAGCAGCACCCGCCGGGGGGCTATTAGTGAAAAACTGTTTTTT
CASSTRRGAISEKLFF
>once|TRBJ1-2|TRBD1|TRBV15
TGTGCCACCAGCAGAGAAGGGACAGGGTATAGGGGCTACACCTTC
CATSREGTGYRGYTF
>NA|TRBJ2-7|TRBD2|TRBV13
TGTGCCAGCAGCCCGGGGACTAGCGGGCCGAGCTCCTACGAGCAGTACTTC
CASSPGTSGPSSYEQYF
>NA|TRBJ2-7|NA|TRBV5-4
TGTGCCAGCAGCCCTTTGGGTCGGGCAGGGGGGAGCGAGCAGTACTTC
CASSPLGRAGGSEQYF
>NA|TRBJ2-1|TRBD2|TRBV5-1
TGCGCCAGCAGCTTGGGGCTAGCGGGGGGCTACAATGAGCAGTTCTTC
CASSLGLAGGYNEQFF
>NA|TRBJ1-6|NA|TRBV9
TGTGCCAGCAGCGGTCCGGGAGCGAATAATTCACCCCTCCACTTT
CASSGPGANNSPLHF
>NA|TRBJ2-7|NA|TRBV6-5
TGTGCCAGCAATCGCCAGGGGCGGTACGAGCAGTACTTC
CASNRQGRYEQYF
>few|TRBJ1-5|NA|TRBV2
TGTGCCAGCAGAGAGGACGGGACAAATCAGCCCCAGCATTTT
CASREDGTNQPQHF
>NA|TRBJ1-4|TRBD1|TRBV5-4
TGTGCCAGCACTGAAGGACAGGATAATGAAAAACTGTTTTTT
CASTEGQDNEKLFF
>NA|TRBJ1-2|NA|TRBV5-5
TGTGCCAGCAGCTTGGGAGCAGGGGAAGTTCGGTATGGCTACACCTTC
CASSLGAGEVRYGYTF
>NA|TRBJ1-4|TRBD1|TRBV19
TGTGCCAGTAGTCTCCGACAGGGAACTAATGAAAAACTGTTTTTT
CASSLRQGTNEKLFF
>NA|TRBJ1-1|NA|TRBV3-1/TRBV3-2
TGTGCCAGCAGCCAAGATCCGGCGAGGGAAGCTTTCTTT
CASSQDPAREAFF
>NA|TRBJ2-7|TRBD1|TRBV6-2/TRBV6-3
TGTGCCAGCAGCCGCCCCGGGACAGGGGGCTCCTACGAGCAGTACTTC
CASSRPGTGGSYEQYF
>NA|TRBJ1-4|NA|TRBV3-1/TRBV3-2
TGTGCCAGCAGCCAAGACGACGGAGATCTAAAGGAAAAACTGTTTTTT
CASSQDDGDLKEKLFF
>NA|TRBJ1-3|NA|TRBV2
TGTGCCAGAAGACTCTCCGGGTCCTCTGGAAACACCATATATTTT
CARRLSGSSGNTIYF
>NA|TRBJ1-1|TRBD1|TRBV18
TGTGCCAGCTCACCACCGTCAGGGGGCCTTAACACTGAAGCTTTCTTT
CASSPPSGGLNTEAFF
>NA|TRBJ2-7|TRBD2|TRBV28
TGTGCCAGCAGTTTAAACGGGGGGGATCACCAGTACTTC
CASSLNGGDHQYF
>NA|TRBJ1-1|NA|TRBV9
TGTGCCAGCAGCGGGACAGCCCCAAACACTGAAGCTTTCTTT
CASSGTAPNTEAFF
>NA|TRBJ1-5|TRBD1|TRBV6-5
TGTGCCAGCAGCCCCCGGGACAGCTATTATCAGCCCCAGCATTTT
CASSPRDSYYQPQHF
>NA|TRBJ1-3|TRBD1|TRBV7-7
TGTGCTAGCAGCGGACCCGACAGGGGGCCTGGAAACACCATATATTTT
CASSGPDRGPGNTIYF
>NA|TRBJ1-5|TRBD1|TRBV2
TGTGCCAGCAGTCGGGGACAAGGGGGCCATCAGCCCCAGCATTTT
CASSRGQGGHQPQHF
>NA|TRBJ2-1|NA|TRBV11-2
TGTGCCAGCAGAAGAAGCGGGGACACCTACAATGAGCAGTTCTTC
CASRRSGDTYNEQFF
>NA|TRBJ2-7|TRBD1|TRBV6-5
TGTGCCAGCAGTTTCTCCCAGACAGGGGAAGGCGAGCAGTACTTC
CASSFSQTGEGEQYF
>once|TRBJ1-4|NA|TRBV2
TGTGCCAGCAGTTATTCACAGGGTTTCCCTAATGAAAAACTGTTTTTT
CASSYSQGFPNEKLFF
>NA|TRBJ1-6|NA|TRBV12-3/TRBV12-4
TGTGCCAGCACCACTTCGCCTTCACCCCTCCACTTT
CASTTSPSPLHF
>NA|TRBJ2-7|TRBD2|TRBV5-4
TGTGCCAGCAGTGGGGGCCTAGCGGGGGGCTACGAGCAGTACTTC
CASSGGLAGGYEQYF
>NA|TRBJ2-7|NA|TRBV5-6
TGTGCCAGCAGCTTTGCGATAAGTTCGTCGACAGAATCATACGAGCAGTACTTC
CASSFAISSSTESYEQYF
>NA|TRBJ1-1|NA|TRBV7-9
TGTGCCAGCAGCTTGACGGGGAACACTGAAGCTTTCTTT
CASSLTGNTEAFF
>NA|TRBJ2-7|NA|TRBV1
TGCACCAGCAGCCTTAGGGCGGGGAGCTCCTACGAGCAGTACTTC
CTSSLRAGSSYEQYF
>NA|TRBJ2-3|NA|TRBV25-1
TGTGCCAGCAGTTCAGGGGTCCATAGCACAGATACGCAGTATTTT
CASSSGVHSTDTQYF
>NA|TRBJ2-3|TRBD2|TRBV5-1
TGCGCCAGCATCCCTGGGACCGCGGGGGGGCCAAATACGCAGTATTTT
CASIPGTAGGPNTQYF
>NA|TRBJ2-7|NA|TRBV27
TGTGCCAGCGCTGGTCAAAACAGGGACTACGAGCAGTACTTC
CASAGQNRDYEQYF
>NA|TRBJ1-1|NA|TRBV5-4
TGTGCCAGCAGCCCCTTCGGGGGGAACACTGAAGCTTTCTTT
CASSPFGGNTEAFF
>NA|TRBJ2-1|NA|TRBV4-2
TGTGCCAGCAGCCAAGTCGGAGGCCAGAACAATGAGCAGTTCTTC
CASSQVGGQNNEQFF